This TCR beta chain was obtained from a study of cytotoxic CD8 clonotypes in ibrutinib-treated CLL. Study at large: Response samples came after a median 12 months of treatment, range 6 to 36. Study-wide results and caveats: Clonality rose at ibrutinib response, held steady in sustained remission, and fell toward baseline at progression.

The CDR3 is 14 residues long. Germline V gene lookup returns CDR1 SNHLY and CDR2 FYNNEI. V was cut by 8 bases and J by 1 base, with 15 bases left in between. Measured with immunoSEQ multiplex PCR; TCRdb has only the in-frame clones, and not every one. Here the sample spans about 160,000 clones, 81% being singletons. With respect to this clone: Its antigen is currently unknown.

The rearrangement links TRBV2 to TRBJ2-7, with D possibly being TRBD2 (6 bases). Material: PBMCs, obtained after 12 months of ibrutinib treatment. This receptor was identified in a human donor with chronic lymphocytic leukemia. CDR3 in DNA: TGTGCCAGCTCCCCGCAGGGAGGATCCTACGAGCAGTACTTC. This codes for CASSPQGGSYEQYF.